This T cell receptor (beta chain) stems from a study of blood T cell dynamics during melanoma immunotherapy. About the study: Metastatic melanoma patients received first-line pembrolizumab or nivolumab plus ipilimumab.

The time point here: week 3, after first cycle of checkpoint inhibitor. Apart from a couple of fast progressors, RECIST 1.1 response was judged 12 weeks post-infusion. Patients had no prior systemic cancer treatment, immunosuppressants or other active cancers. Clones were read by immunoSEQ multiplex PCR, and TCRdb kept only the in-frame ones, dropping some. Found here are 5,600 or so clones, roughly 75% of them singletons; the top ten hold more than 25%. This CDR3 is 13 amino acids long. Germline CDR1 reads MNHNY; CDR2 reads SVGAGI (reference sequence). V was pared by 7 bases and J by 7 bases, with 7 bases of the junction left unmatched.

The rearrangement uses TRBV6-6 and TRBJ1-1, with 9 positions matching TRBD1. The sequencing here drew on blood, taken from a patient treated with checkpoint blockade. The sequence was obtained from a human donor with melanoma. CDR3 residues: CASKGQGFDEAFF. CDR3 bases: TGTGCCAGCAAGGGACAGGGATTTGATGAAGCTTTCTTT.